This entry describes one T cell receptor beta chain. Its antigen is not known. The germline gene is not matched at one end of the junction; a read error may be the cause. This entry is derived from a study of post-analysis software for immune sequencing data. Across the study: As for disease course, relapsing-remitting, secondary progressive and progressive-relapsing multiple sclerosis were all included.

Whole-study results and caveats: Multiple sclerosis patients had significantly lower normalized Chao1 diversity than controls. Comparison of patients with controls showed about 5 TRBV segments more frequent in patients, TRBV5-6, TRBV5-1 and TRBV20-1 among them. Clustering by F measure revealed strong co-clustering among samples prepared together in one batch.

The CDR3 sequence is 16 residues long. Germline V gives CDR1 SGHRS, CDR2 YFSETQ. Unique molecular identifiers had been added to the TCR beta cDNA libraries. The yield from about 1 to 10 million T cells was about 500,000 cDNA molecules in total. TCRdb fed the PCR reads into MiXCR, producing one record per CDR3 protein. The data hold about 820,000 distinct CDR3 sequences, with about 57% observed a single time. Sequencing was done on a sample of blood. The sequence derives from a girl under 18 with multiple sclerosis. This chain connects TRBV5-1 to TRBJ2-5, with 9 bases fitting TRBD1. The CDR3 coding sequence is TGCGCCGGCAGCTTCACCGGGACAGGGAGTGGAGAGACCCAGTACTTC. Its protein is CAGSFTGTGSGETQYF.